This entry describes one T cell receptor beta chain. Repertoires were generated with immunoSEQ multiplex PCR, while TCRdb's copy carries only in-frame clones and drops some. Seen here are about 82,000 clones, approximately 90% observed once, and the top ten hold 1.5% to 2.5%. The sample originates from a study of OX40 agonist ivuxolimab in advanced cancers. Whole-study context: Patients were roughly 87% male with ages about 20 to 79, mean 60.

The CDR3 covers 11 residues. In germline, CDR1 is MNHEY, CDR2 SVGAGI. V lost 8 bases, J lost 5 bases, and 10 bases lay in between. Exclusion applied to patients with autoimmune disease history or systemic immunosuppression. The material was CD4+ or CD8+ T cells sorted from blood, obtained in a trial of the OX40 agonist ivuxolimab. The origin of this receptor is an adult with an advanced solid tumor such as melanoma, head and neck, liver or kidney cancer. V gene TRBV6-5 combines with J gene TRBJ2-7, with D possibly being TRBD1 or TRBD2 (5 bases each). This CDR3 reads CASRWGNEQYF. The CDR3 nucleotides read TGTGCCAGCCGCTGGGGGAACGAGCAGTACTTC.